The clone carrying this TCR beta chain was detected many times. The target antigen is unknown. The data were taken from a study of neurological immune-mediated disorders. General observations from the study: No expanded-clone CDR3 amino acid sequence recurred across subjects, suggesting private TCR-beta repertoires. In HTLV-1-associated myelopathy, TCR clonal expansion was greatest, and in multiple sclerosis it was least, below healthy controls.

PBMCs numbering 2 million and stored at -80 C yielded the unsorted libraries. The germline V and J ends were trimmed by 1 base and 3 bases, with 10 bases remaining between them. The CDR3 is 14 residues long. Germline CDR1 MGHDK, CDR2 SYGVNS. By 5'RACE with 10-nucleotide random UMIs, the cDNA was made. One entry per CDR3 protein, called by TCRdb with MiXCR from the 5' RACE reads. The sample holds 25,000 to 35,000 distinct CDR3 sequences, 10% to 15% seen once. Sequenced input: PBMCs. The V gene is TRBV25-1, the J gene TRBJ2-7; either TRBD1 or TRBD2 may fit D (5 bases each). The sequence came from a man between 60 and 75 years old in good health. CDR3 protein: CASSEFGDGYEQYF. CDR3 bases: TGTGCCAGCAGTGAATTCGGGGACGGCTACGAGCAGTACTTC.